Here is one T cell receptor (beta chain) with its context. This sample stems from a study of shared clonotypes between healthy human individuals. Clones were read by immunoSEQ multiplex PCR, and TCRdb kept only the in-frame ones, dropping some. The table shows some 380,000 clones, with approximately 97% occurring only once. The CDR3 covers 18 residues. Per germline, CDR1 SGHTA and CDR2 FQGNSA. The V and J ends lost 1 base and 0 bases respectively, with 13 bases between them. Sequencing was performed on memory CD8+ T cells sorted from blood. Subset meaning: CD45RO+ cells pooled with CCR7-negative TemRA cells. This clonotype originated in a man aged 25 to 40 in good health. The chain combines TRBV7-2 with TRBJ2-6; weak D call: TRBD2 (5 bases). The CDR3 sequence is CASSLVFQRTSGANVLTF. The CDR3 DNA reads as TGTGCCAGCAGCTTAGTCTTCCAGCGGACCTCTGGGGCCAACGTCCTGACTTTC.